Here is one T cell receptor (beta chain) with its context. The data are from a study of control samples from healthy donors and cancer patients. CDR3 length: 18 residues. The V and J ends lost 0 bases and 3 bases, in that order; junction bases with no gene match: 14. The germline gives CDR1 SGHRS, CDR2 YFSETQ. Sequencing used immunoSEQ multiplex PCR; TCRdb keeps in-frame clones, though not all of them. The sample holds 350,000 to 450,000 clones, 90% seen once. This chain links TRBV5-1 with TRBJ2-7, with 8 bases fitting TRBD1. The sequence was collected from a man aged 35-49 years with head and neck cancer. Material: PBMCs. The CDR3: CASSLDVQGASRNYEQYF. CDR3 in DNA: TGCGCCAGCAGCTTGGATGTCCAGGGGGCTTCCCGCAACTACGAGCAGTACTTC.